The next 5 T cell receptor beta chains were all read from a single sample in a study of breast tumors, draining lymph nodes, adjacent tissues. Samples came from axillary lymph nodes draining the breast cancer. Each CDR3 protein is one row after TCRdb ran MiXCR on the multiplex PCR reads. The table shows approximately 200,000 distinct CDR3 sequences, with 31% occurring only once. The source material was axillary lymph node tissue. These receptors were taken from a female donor with breast cancer. Some clones in this sample may be carry-over from other donors' samples.

This clonotype was seen many times. The chain recombines TRBV7-8 with TRBJ2-7, with 13 positions matching TRBD2. V lost 5 bases and J lost 6; bases outside the gene matches: 10. Germline V lookup: CDR1 SGHVS, CDR2 FQNEAQ. The CDR3 runs 16 residues. The CDR3 sequence: CASSPRTSGSISEQYF. The CDR3 nucleotides read TGTGCCAGCAGCCCCCGGACTAGCGGGAGTATCAGCGAGCAGTACTTC.

At least ten counts were recorded for this clonotype. The chain is built from TRBV30 and TRBJ2-3; 8 bases agree with TRBD2. The trim removed 2 bases at V and 1 base at J, leaving 5 bases unmatched. The CDR3 contains 15 residues. Germline CDR1 reads GTSNPN; CDR2 reads SVGIG (reference sequence). CDR3 coding DNA: TGTGCCTGGAGTCCCCTGACTAGCGGCACAGATACGCAGTATTTT. Protein: CAWSPLTSGTDTQYF. The variable domain in full, with the rest retrieved from reference TRBV30 and TRBJ2-3, is SQTIHQWPATLVQPVGSPLSLECTVEGTSNPNLYWYRQAAGRGLQLLFYSVGIGQISSEVPQNLSASRPQDRQFILSSKKLLLSDSGFYLCAWSPLTSGTDTQYFGPGTRLTVL.

This clonotype showed up many times. The V gene is TRBV19, the J gene TRBJ1-4; the match to TRBD1 covers 8 bases. The CDR3 loop spans 14 amino acids. CDR1 and CDR2 from the germline V gene are LNHDA and SQIVND (reference sequence). Trimming removed 6 bases from V and 7 bases from J; junction bases left unmatched: 7. DNA for the CDR3: TGTGCCAGTAGCCCGGACAGGGATGGTGAAAAACTGTTTTTT. Protein product: CASSPDRDGEKLFF.

V is TRBV10-3 and J is TRBJ2-6; 7 bases align to TRBD2. The CDR3 consists of 14 residues. The V gene's germline CDR1 is ENHRY and CDR2 SYGVKD. Losses at the gene ends were 6 bases for V and 10 bases for J; bases not matched to a gene: 9. CDR3 region: CAIRPGLLANVLTF. Written as DNA, the CDR3 is TGTGCCATCAGACCCGGGTTACTAGCGAACGTCCTGACTTTC.

The chain carries TRBV3-1 and TRBJ2-1, with D tentatively TRBD1 (6 bases). The CDR3 covers 15 residues. Germline V CDR1 and CDR2: LGHDT, YNNKEL (reference sequence). Trimming pared 2 bases from V and 0 bases from J, leaving 8 bases between. This chain's CDR3 is CASSQWDNSYNEQFF. CDR3 coding DNA: TGTGCCAGCAGCCAATGGGACAACTCCTACAATGAGCAGTTCTTC.